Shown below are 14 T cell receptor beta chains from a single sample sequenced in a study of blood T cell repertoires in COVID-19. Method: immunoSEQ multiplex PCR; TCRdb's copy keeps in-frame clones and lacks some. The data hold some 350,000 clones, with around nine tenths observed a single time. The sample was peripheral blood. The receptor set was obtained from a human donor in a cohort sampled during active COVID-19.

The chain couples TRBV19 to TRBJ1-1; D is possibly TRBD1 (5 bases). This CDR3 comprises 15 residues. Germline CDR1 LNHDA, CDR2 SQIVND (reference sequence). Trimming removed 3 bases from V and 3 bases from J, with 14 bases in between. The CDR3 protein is CASSIGGKRDTEAFF. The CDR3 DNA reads TGTGCCAGTAGTATTGGGGGGAAAAGGGACACTGAAGCTTTCTTT. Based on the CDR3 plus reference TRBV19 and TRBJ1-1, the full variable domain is DGGITQSPKYLFRKEGQNVTLSCEQNLNHDAMYWYRQDPGQGLRLIYYSQIVNDFQKGDIAEGYSVSREKKESFPLTVTSAQKNPTAFYLCASSIGGKRDTEAFFGQGTRLTVV.

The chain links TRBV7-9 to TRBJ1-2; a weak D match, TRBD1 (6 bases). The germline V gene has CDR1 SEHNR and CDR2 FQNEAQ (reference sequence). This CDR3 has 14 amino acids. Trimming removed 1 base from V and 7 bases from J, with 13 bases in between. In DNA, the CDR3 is TGTGCCAGCAGCTTAGGTCGCACGACAGGTGGCTACACCTTC. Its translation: CASSLGRTTGGYTF.

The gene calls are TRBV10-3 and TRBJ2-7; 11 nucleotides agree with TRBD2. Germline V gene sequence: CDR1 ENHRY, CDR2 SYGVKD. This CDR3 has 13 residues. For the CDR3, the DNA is TGTGCTACTAGCGGGAGTCGGACCTACGAGCAGTACTTC. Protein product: CATSGSRTYEQYF.

The CDR3 sequence: CASLDRARTDTQYF. The CDR3, as DNA: TGCGCCAGCCTAGACAGGGCGCGCACAGATACGCAGTATTTT. The J gene is TRBJ2-3, the V gene TRBV10-2; the match to TRBD1 covers 7 bases. The CDR3 runs 14 residues. Trimming cost V 8 bases and J 1 base; bases outside gene matches: 6. CDR1 is WSHSY, CDR2 SAAADI, per germline.

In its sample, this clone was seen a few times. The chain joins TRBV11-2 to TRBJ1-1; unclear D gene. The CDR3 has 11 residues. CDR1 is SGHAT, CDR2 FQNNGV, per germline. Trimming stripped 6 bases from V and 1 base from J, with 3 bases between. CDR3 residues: CASSQNTEAFF. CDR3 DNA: TGTGCCAGCAGTCAGAACACTGAAGCTTTCTTT.

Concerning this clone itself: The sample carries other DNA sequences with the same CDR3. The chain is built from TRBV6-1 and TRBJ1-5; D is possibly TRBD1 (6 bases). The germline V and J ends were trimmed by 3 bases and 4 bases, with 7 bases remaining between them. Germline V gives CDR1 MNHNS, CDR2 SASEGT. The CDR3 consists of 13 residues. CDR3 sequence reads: CASSDRGNQPQHF. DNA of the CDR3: TGTGCCAGCAGTGACAGGGGTAATCAGCCCCAGCATTTT.

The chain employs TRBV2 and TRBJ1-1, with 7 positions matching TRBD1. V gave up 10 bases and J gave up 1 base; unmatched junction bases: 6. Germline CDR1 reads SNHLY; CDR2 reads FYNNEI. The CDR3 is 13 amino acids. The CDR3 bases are TGTGCCATCACAGGGGTCGAGAACACTGAAGCTTTCTTT. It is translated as CAITGVENTEAFF.

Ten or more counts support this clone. The chain's CDR3 is CASSFRGFDSGANVLTF. CDR3 DNA: TGCGCCAGCAGCTTCAGGGGCTTCGACTCTGGGGCCAACGTCCTGACTTTC. The rearrangement uses TRBV5-1 and TRBJ2-6; D may be TRBD1 (6 bases). Germline CDR1 reads SGHRS; CDR2 reads YFSETQ. V gave up 2 bases and J gave up 0 bases, with 12 bases separating them. This CDR3 contains 17 residues. The entire variable domain, with the rest obtained from reference TRBV5-1 and TRBJ2-6, is as follows: KAGVTQTPRYLIKTRGQQVTLSCSPISGHRSVSWYQQTPGQGLQFLFEYFSETQRNKGNFPGRFSGRQFSNSRSEMNVSTLELGDSALYLCASSFRGFDSGANVLTFGAGSRLTVL.

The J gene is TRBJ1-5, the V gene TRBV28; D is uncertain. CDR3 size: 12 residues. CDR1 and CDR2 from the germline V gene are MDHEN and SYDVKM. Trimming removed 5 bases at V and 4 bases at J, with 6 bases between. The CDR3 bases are TGTGCCAGCAGTGGAGGGAATCAGCCCCAGCATTTT. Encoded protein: CASSGGNQPQHF.

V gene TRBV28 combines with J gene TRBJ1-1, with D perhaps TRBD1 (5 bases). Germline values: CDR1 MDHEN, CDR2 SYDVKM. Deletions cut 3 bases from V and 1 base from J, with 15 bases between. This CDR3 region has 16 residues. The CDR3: CASSLYFGTGNTEAFF. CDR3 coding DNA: TGTGCCAGCAGTTTGTACTTCGGGACTGGGAACACTGAAGCTTTCTTT.

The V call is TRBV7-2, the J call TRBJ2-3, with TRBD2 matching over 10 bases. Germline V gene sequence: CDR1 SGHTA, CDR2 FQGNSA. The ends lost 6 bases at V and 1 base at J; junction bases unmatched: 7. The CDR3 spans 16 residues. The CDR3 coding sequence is TGTGCCAGCAGTTACGCCGGGACTAGCGGCACAGATACGCAGTATTTT. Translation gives CASSYAGTSGTDTQYF.

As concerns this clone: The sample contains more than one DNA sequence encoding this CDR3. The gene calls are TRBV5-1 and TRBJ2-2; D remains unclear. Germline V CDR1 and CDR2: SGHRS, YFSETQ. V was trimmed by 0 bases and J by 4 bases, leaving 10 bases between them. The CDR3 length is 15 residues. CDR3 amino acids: CASSLDGSGTGELFF. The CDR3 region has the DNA TGCGCCAGCAGCTTGGATGGCTCGGGCACCGGGGAGCTGTTTTTT.

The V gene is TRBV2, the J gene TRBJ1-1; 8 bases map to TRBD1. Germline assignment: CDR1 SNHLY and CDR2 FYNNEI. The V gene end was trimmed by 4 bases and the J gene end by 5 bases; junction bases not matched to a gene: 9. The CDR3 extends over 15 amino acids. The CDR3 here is CASSGGRGPSTEAFF. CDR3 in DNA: TGTGCCAGCAGTGGGGGCAGGGGGCCTAGTACTGAAGCTTTCTTT.

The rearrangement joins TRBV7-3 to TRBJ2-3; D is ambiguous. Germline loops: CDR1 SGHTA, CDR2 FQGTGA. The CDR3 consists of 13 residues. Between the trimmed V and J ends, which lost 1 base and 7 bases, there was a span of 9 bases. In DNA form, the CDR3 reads TGTGCCAGCAGCTTAAGGCCGGGTAATACGCAGTATTTT. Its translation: CASSLRPGNTQYF.